This T cell receptor beta chain was documented in a study of T cells in Graves' hyperthyroidism and ophthalmopathy. Study outcomes and limitations: Before onset, ophthalmopathy was predicted by the model a median around 6.5 months earlier.

This clonotype came up a few times. Its specificity is not known. TCR beta CDR3 sequences were amplified from RNA transcripts. HTBI primers were employed in a first-round RT-PCR of the TCR CDR3. TCRdb used MiXCR to reprocess the multiplex PCR reads, holding one entry per CDR3 protein. Here the sample spans approximately 690,000 distinct CDR3 sequences, about 20% being singletons. This CDR3 contains 15 residues. CDR1 and CDR2 (germline): LGHDT, YNNKEL (reference sequence). V lost 1 base and J lost 6; bases outside the gene matches: 3. Uncontrolled infection, other autoimmune disease, pregnancy or lactation barred patients from enrollment. Clinical symptoms, serum thyroxine, TRAb, thyroid ultrasound and orbital computed tomography informed diagnoses.

Sequencing used blood. The chain joins TRBV3-1 to TRBJ2-2; 9 positions match TRBD1. The clonotype originates from a man aged 30 to 39 with Graves' ophthalmopathy. The CDR3 DNA reads as TGTGCCAGCAGCCAAGGGACAGGGGCGGCCGGGGAGCTGTTTTTT. It translates to CASSQGTGAAGELFF.